This T cell receptor (beta chain) was identified during a study of a mutant IDH1 vaccine in newly diagnosed glioma. This CDR3 has 18 residues. Trimming at V came to 1 base and at J to 1 base, leaving 4 bases not matched to a gene. Germline V gene data show CDR1 as SGHRS and CDR2 as YFSETQ. Assay used: immunoSEQ multiplex PCR; TCRdb lists only in-frame clones, some missing. Of around 55,000 clones listed, 75% to 90% were seen once; the top ten hold 6% to 6.5%. The time point denotes: week 23, last vaccination. Every vaccination contained 300 ug of the mutant IDH1 20-mer peptide and was paired with topical imiquimod. Worth noting for this clone: Its antigen remains unidentified.

The clonotype was recovered from a man aged 40-49 years with glioma. The chain employs TRBV5-1 and TRBJ2-6, with 11 bases matching TRBD2. The sequencing used PBMCs, collected from a glioma patient whose treatment included an IDH1 peptide vaccine. Written as DNA, the CDR3 is TGCGCCAGCAGCTTGTTAGCGGGGGGGCGTTCTGGGGCCAACGTCCTGACTTTC. It translates to CASSLLAGGRSGANVLTF.